This T cell receptor (beta chain) was recovered during a study of T cells after yellow fever vaccination (dated by TCRdb to the late 2010s). Concerning the study at large: The SMART-Seq v4 Ultra Low Input RNA kit was used to prepare libraries from fractions with low cell numbers. To follow T-cell clones before and after both primary and booster YFV17D yellow fever vaccination, bulk TCR alpha and beta repertoires underwent longitudinal sequencing. Two healthy male donors, one aged 18 to 30 and one aged 30 to 40 years, were included in the cohort. Blood was collected at multiple timepoints before and after primary and secondary immunization, and bulk PBMC replicates and cell subsets were isolated. What the work shows at the level of the full study, not this receptor alone: The secondary T-cell response was weaker than the primary response but faster, peaking on day 5 instead of day 15. FACS-sorted repertoires could contain abundant contaminating clonotypes from the bulk population, so computational filtering was required. A small share of clonotypes was detected in both CD4 and CD8 compartments, with the overlap likely arising from convergent recombination. Because only two donors were included in the study, the extent to which the findings can be generalized is limited. Most clones expanded after primary vaccination were re-detected after the booster (almost 98% of CD4 and around 88% of CD8), suggesting broad memory maintenance.

TCR cDNA was made using 5'RACE template switching, a step that added a universal primer site and unique molecular identifiers. Priming for cDNA synthesis came from both the TCR alpha and TCR beta constant segments. Two PCR steps were used to amplify libraries, with sample barcodes and sequencing adapters being added in the second step. Sequencing of the libraries was done on either Illumina HiSeq 2500 (2x100 bp) or NovaSeq (2x150 bp). Concerning the study's data processing: MIGEC handled demultiplexing of reads and collapsing into UMI consensus sequences, while MiXCR performed V(D)J alignment. Vaccine-responding clonotypes were identified with edgeR using replicate PBMC samples, with FDR below 0.01 and a log2 fold change above 5 up to day 15 being required. CD4 or CD8 identity was assigned to each bulk clonotype according to whether the clonotype was present at higher abundance in the sequenced CD4 repertoire or the sequenced CD8 repertoire. TCRdb reran the public reads through fastp at Q25 and MiXCR, keeping productive beta chains. One record per CDR3 amino acid sequence lists the most common genes and DNA. TCRdb, not the authors, supplied the V and J calls. The sample yields about 360,000 distinct CDR3 sequences; approximately 5.7% were counted once. 14% to 15% of the sample is in the top ten clones.

The treatment or condition label, as the study defines it: live attenuated yellow fever vaccine strain. At every blood-draw timepoint, two biological replicates of bulk PBMCs were collected. PBMCs were isolated from peripheral blood using a standard Ficoll-Paque protocol. RNA was extracted with TriZol from bulk PBMCs, CD4 and CD8 fractions, and dextramer-positive and dextramer-negative fractions. With regard to this clonotype: Its antigen remains undetermined. The record has no base qualities; no much larger clone is one base away.

Ends trimmed: V by 5 bases, J by 2 bases; bases unmatched to a gene: 1. The germline V gene (reference sequence) supplies CDR1 DFQATT and CDR2 SNEGSKA. From cysteine to phenylalanine, the CDR3 is 13 amino acids long. Of the read, only the CDR3 DNA is kept; its 39 bases are in frame from base 1. The sample consisted of PBMCs, taken 5 days after the yellow fever booster vaccination. Recombination linked TRBV20-1 to TRBJ2-1, with 9 middle bases fitting TRBD2. This receptor was taken from a man aged 30-40 years who received the YFV17D yellow fever vaccine. The nucleotide sequence reads as follows: TGCAGTGCTGAGCGGGGGGCCTACAATGAGCAGTTCTTC. The resulting protein is CSAERGAYNEQFF.